This TCR beta chain was documented in a study of shared clonotypes between healthy human individuals. CDR3 length: 15 residues. Germline CDR1 is GTSNPN and CDR2 is SVGIG (reference sequence). V dropped 2 bases and J dropped 4; count of bases not matched to a gene: 9. CD45RO negativity and positive selection for CCR7 defined naive CD8 cells, a population that excluded terminally differentiated effector memory CD45RA+ cells. Measured with immunoSEQ multiplex PCR; TCRdb has only the in-frame clones, and not every one. The data show millions of clones, with just under 95% seen just once and about 1.1% held by the top ten.

The rearrangement links TRBV30 to TRBJ2-7, with 9 bases aligning to TRBD1. The sequencing input was naive CD8+ T cells sorted from blood. The TCR sequence derives from a man between 18 and 35 years old in good health. The CDR3 here is CAWSSARQGGYEQYF. DNA of the CDR3: TGTGCCTGGAGTTCGGCCCGACAGGGGGGGTACGAGCAGTACTTC.